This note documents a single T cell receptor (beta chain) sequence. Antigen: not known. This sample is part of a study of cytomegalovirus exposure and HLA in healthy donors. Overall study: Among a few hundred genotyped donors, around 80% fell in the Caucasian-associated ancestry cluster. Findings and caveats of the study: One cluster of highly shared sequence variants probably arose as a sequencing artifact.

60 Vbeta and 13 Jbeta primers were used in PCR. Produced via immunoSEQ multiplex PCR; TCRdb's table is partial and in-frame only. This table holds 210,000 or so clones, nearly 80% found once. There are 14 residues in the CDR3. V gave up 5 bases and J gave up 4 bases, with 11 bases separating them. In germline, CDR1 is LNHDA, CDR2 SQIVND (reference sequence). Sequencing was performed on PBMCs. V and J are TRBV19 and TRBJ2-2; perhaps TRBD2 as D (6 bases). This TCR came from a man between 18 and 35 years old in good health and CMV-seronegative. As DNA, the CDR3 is TGTGCCAGTAGTGAACTAGCCATCACCGGGGAGCTGTTTTTT. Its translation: CASSELAITGELFF.